The 6 T cell receptor beta chains reported below all come from one sample, sequenced in a study of blood T cell repertoires in COVID-19 (dated by TCRdb to the early 2020s). The receptor library was made with the immunoSEQ multiplex PCR assay. What TCRdb holds here is the immuneACCESS table cut down to in-frame rearrangements. Part of the clones is not present; checked against another copy, under half of the missing clones reflect an unresolved V gene, and the others are unexplained. Across this sample there are some 150,000 clones, with around 80% seen only once. The ten largest account for about 40% of the sample. The specimen was peripheral blood. All receptors derive from a human donor in a cohort sampled during active COVID-19.

This chain uses TRBV25-1 with TRBJ1-5, with TRBD1 as a possible D gene (6 bases). The CDR3 spans 14 residues. Germline V gene data show CDR1 as MGHDK and CDR2 as SYGVNS. V was shortened by 5 bases and J by 2 bases, with 10 bases between the two germline ends. In DNA form, the CDR3 reads TGTGCCAGCAGTAGGACAGTCCGCAATCAGCCCCAGCATTTT. Amino acids: CASSRTVRNQPQHF. The full variable domain, its missing parts supplied by reference TRBV25-1 and TRBJ1-5, is EADIYQTPRYLVIGTGKKITLECSQTMGHDKMYWYQQDPGMELHLIHYSYGVNSTEKGDLSSESTVSRIRTEHFPLTLESARPSHTSQYLCASSRTVRNQPQHFGDGTRLSIL.

The rearrangement links TRBV27 to TRBJ2-3, with 9 nucleotides matching TRBD2. V was clipped by 4 bases and J by 0 bases; unmatched bases: 5. This CDR3 spans 16 amino acids. CDR1 and CDR2 (germline): MNHEY, SMNVEV (reference sequence). CDR3 DNA: TGTGCCAGCAGTTGGGCCGGGACTAGCAGCACAGATACGCAGTATTTT. Translated: CASSWAGTSSTDTQYF.

CDR3: CASSFGRDGKNYGYTF. CDR3 bases: TGCGCCAGCAGCTTCGGGCGGGACGGGAAGAACTATGGCTACACCTTC. The V and J genes are TRBV5-1 and TRBJ1-2; TRBD1 is a possible D gene (5 bases). V was shortened by 2 bases and J by 2 bases, with 16 bases between the two germline ends. Germline CDR1 SGHRS, CDR2 YFSETQ. The CDR3 consists of 16 residues.

The J gene is TRBJ2-7, the V gene TRBV18, with 9 nucleotides matching TRBD2. Germline lookup yields CDR1 KGHSH and CDR2 LQKENI. There are 15 residues in the CDR3. V shed 2 bases, J shed 2 bases, and the junction held 4 bases outside the gene matches. The CDR3 region has the DNA TGTGCCAGCTCACCATCTAGCGGGGAAACCTACGAGCAGTACTTC. This encodes CASSPSSGETYEQYF. Full variable domain (missing parts from reference TRBV18 and TRBJ2-7): NAGVMQNPRHLVRRRGQEARLRCSPMKGHSHVYWYRQLPEEGLKFMVYLQKENIIDESGMPKERFSAEFPKEGPSILRIQQVVRGDSAAYFCASSPSSGETYEQYFGPGTRLTVT.

The genes are TRBV29-1 and TRBJ1-1; the D is unclear. The CDR3 has 13 amino acids. Germline assignment: CDR1 SQVTM and CDR2 ANQGSEA. Trimming stripped 0 bases from V and 9 bases from J, with 14 bases between. Written as DNA, the CDR3 is TGCAGCGTTGAAGATTCGGATCGGGTGAAAGCTTTCTTT. As protein: CSVEDSDRVKAFF.

V usage is TRBV5-1 and J usage is TRBJ2-2; 7 bases align to TRBD1. This CDR3 region has 16 residues. Germline-derived CDR1 and CDR2 are SGHRS and YFSETQ. The trim removed 4 bases at V and 0 bases at J, leaving 6 bases unmatched. CDR3 bases: TGCGCCAGCAGCCCGGACAGGCCCTCGAACACCGGGGAGCTGTTTTTT. Protein sequence: CASSPDRPSNTGELFF.